The 2 T cell receptor beta chains in this list originate from one sample, sequenced in a study of spatial heterogeneity in lung cancer. TCRdb fed the 5' RACE reads into MiXCR, producing one record per CDR3 protein. Here the sample spans under 45,000 distinct CDR3 sequences, about 7.6% being singletons. Time point meaning: blood at routine non-recurrence follow-up after resection. The specimen comprised PBMCs, sampled at follow-up. These receptors all come from a male donor with early-stage non-small cell lung cancer.

This clonotype was observed many times. This rearrangement joins TRBV10-3 to TRBJ1-1; D is perhaps TRBD1 (5 bases). The CDR3 runs to 15 residues. V was shortened by 0 bases and J by 4 bases, with 12 bases between the two germline ends. Germline V gene lookup returns CDR1 ENHRY and CDR2 SYGVKD. CDR3 in DNA: TGTGCCATCAGTGAGTCCTCGGGGGTGAGCACTGAAGCTTTCTTT. Protein sequence: CAISESSGVSTEAFF.

This clonotype was detected ten times or more. This chain connects TRBV12-3 or TRBV12-4 to TRBJ1-2; no clear D. The ends were cut back, 2 bases at V and 8 bases at J, with 9 bases in the middle. This CDR3 contains 12 residues. CDR3 DNA: TGTGCCAGCAGTTTAATGAATGGGGGCTACACCTTC. Protein product: CASSLMNGGYTF.